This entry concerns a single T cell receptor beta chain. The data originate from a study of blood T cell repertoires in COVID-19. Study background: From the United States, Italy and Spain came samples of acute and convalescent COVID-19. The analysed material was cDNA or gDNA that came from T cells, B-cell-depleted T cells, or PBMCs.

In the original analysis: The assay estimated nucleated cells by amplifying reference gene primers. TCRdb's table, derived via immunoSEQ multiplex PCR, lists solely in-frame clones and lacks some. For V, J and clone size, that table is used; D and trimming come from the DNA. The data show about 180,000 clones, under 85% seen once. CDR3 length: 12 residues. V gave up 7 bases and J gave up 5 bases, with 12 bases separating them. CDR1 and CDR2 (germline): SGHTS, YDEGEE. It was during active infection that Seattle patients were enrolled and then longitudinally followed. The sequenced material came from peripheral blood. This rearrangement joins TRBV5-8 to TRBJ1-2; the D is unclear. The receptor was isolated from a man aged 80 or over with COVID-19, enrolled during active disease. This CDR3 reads CASGVPRYGYTF. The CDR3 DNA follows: TGTGCCAGCGGAGTCCCGAGATATGGCTACACCTTC. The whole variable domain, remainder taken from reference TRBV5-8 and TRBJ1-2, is EAGVTQSPTHLIKTRGQQATLRCSPISGHTSVYWYQQALGLGLQFLLWYDEGEERNRGNFPPRFSGRQFPNYSSELNVNALELEDSALYLCASGVPRYGYTFGSGTRLTVV.